This section outlines one T cell receptor (beta chain) sequence together with its context. The protocol was immunoSEQ multiplex PCR, while the TCRdb copy is restricted to in-frame clones and leaves out a portion. Here the sample spans over 70,000 clones, around 83% being singletons. This entry belongs to a study of blood T cell repertoires in COVID-19. The source is a young man with COVID-19, enrolled during active disease. The source material was peripheral blood.

The CDR3 is CASSQGGGTSREQFF. The DNA for the CDR3 is TGCGCCAGCAGCCAAGGGGGCGGGACTAGTAGAGAGCAGTTCTTC. The V gene is TRBV4-1, the J gene TRBJ2-1; 8 bases align to TRBD2. Germline lookup yields CDR1 MGHRA and CDR2 YSYEKL. The CDR3 runs to 15 residues. V gave up 1 base and J gave up 10 bases; unmatched junction bases: 9.